These T cell receptor beta chains were read from a single sample in a study of blood T cell repertoires in COVID-19. TCRdb keeps only in-frame clones here, not all; method: immunoSEQ multiplex PCR. Altogether over 300,000 clones are present, 87% being singletons, with the ten largest covering under 6.5%. Sequenced sample: PBMCs or T cells enriched from blood (not recorded which). These receptors all come from a woman aged 25-40 years who had recovered from COVID-19. Each CDR3 is given with its conserved first and last residue. Fields, in order: V gene, J gene, clone size, D gene, CDR3 DNA, CDR3 protein. The D gene is left open where the match is weak. Not every row has a clone size; where given, it reads once, few, many or a size class.

TRBV30	TRBJ1-1	.	.	TGTGCCTGGAGTAGGGCAGGGCCTATGAACACTGAAGCTTTCTTT	CAWSRAGPMNTEAFF
TRBV5-1	TRBJ1-6	.	.	TGCGCCAGCAGCTTGGCGGACAGCCCTCATTCACCCCTCCACTTT	CASSLADSPHSPLHF
TRBV16	TRBJ1-1	.	.	TGTGCCAGCAGCCCCAGCGGCACTGAAGCTTTCTTT	CASSPSGTEAFF
TRBV9	TRBJ1-2	.	.	TGTGCCAGCAGCGTAGTTCCTTATCCGGATGGCTACACCTTC	CASSVVPYPDGYTF
TRBV18	TRBJ2-1	.	TRBD2	TGTGCCAGCTCACCGCGGGGGATCAATGAGCAGTTCTTC	CASSPRGINEQFF
TRBV3-1/TRBV3-2	TRBJ1-6	once	.	TGTGCCAGCAGCCAAGGTCCGAGCTCCTATAATTCACCCCTCCACTTT	CASSQGPSSYNSPLHF
TRBV5-1	TRBJ1-4	.	TRBD1	TGCGCCAGCAGACGTAGGGACAGGGAAAAACTGTTTTTT	CASRRRDREKLFF
TRBV7-9	TRBJ2-1	.	TRBD1	TGTGCCAGCAGCTCTCGGGACAGCTCCTACAATGAGCAGTTCTTC	CASSSRDSSYNEQFF
TRBV6-5	TRBJ1-2	.	TRBD1	TGTGCCAGCATACAGGGGGTGGGTGGCTACACCTTC	CASIQGVGGYTF
TRBV19	TRBJ1-2	.	.	TGTGCCAGTAATCCCGGGACTAACTATGGCTACACCTTC	CASNPGTNYGYTF
TRBV2	TRBJ1-6	.	.	TGTGCCAGCAGGGGCGGGTATAATTCACCCCTCCACTTT	CASRGGYNSPLHF
TRBV6-5	TRBJ2-7	.	TRBD2	TGTGCCAGCAGGCGGGGGGGGAATACCTACGAGCAGTACTTC	CASRRGGNTYEQYF
TRBV27	TRBJ2-5	.	.	TGTGCCAGCAGTTTGAGGCGGGCGGAGACCCAGTACTTC	CASSLRRAETQYF
TRBV28	TRBJ2-1	.	TRBD1	TGTGCCATCTCCGGGTACAGGGGAAAAGATTGGGCCAATGAGCAGTTCTTC	CAISGYRGKDWANEQFF
TRBV25-1	TRBJ1-6	.	.	TGTGCCAGCAGGACGGGGGGACCGTCCTATAATTCACCCCTCCACTTT	CASRTGGPSYNSPLHF
TRBV6-4	TRBJ1-1	.	.	TGTGCCTGGTACAGGGAGTGGCCTGAAGCTTTCTTT	CAWYREWPEAFF
TRBV5-1	TRBJ1-1	.	TRBD1	TGCGCCAGCAGCTTGGCCGGGACAGGGGGACGGAACACTGAAGCTTTCTTT	CASSLAGTGGRNTEAFF
TRBV6-5	TRBJ2-1	.	TRBD1	TGTGCCAGCCTGATTTGGACAGGGTCCCATGAGCAGTTCTTC	CASLIWTGSHEQFF
TRBV30	TRBJ1-1	once	.	TGTGCCTGTCAAAGCGGGGTGAACACTGAAGCTTTCTTT	CACQSGVNTEAFF
TRBV4-1	TRBJ1-5	.	.	TGCGCCAGCAGAGCACAGTTTGGGGGGTCGGGATCGGCCCAGCATTTT	CASRAQFGGSGSAQHF
TRBV5-1	TRBJ1-1	.	.	TGCGCCAGCAGCTCGGACACTGAAGCTTTCTTT	CASSSDTEAFF
TRBV2	TRBJ2-5	.	.	TGTGCCAGCAGCCTAGGTGGAGCCGAAGAGACCCAGTACTTC	CASSLGGAEETQYF
TRBV4-1	TRBJ1-1	.	.	TGCGCCAGCAGCCAGGAGATCTCCGACAGTTCGAACACTGAAGCTTTCTTT	CASSQEISDSSNTEAFF
TRBV27	TRBJ1-1	.	.	.	CASSLFGSGTEAFF
TRBV7-8	TRBJ2-6	.	TRBD1	TGTGCCAGCAGCCCGTTGACAGGGCTCAGCTCTGGGGCCAACGTCCTGACTTTC	CASSPLTGLSSGANVLTF
TRBV27	TRBJ2-3	.	.	TGTGCCAGTCGCAGGGAGGCACGGACAGATACGCAGTATTTT	CASRREARTDTQYF
TRBV9	TRBJ2-1	.	.	TGTGCCAGCAGCGTAGCGAGGGGGGAGCAGTTCTTC	CASSVARGEQFF
TRBV29-1	TRBJ2-2	.	TRBD2	TGCAGCGTTCGTATATACGGACTAGCGGGGGGCCCCGGGGAGCTGTTTTTT	CSVRIYGLAGGPGELFF
TRBV11-2	TRBJ2-4	.	.	TGTGCCAGCAGCTTAGGGGATGGGACTCGCGATCAATACTTC	CASSLGDGTRDQYF
TRBV18	TRBJ2-5	.	TRBD2	TGTGCCAGCTCACCGCTAGCGGGGTCCCCACAAGAGACCCAGTACTTC	CASSPLAGSPQETQYF
TRBV2	TRBJ2-1	.	.	TGTGCCAGCAGTGAAGCGCTTGGGGAGATACAGTTCTTC	CASSEALGEIQFF
TRBV18	TRBJ1-2	.	.	TGTGCCAGCTCACCGACAGCTAACTATGGCTACACCTTC	CASSPTANYGYTF
TRBV19	TRBJ1-5	.	.	TGTGCCAGTAGTCACCACAGGGCCCGAAATCAGCCCCAGCATTTT	CASSHHRARNQPQHF
TRBV2	TRBJ1-2	.	.	TGTGCCAGCAGGCCAACCGGGAACTATGGCTACACCTTC	CASRPTGNYGYTF
TRBV30	TRBJ1-5	.	TRBD1	TGTGCCTGTACTACGGACAGGGGCAATCAGCCCCAGCATTTT	CACTTDRGNQPQHF
TRBV5-4	TRBJ1-2	.	.	TGTGCCAGCAGCTCCGAGGGAGTGAGTGGCTACACCTTC	CASSSEGVSGYTF
TRBV7-2	TRBJ1-5	.	.	TGTGCCAGCAGCTCTACGAGGGGCAATCAGCCCCAGCATTTT	CASSSTRGNQPQHF
TRBV5-6	TRBJ1-5	.	.	TGTGCCAGCAGCTTGTTTCAGCCGGGGGGCAATCAGCCCCAGCATTTT	CASSLFQPGGNQPQHF
TRBV19	TRBJ1-1	.	.	TGTGCCAGTAGCCCCCGGGGGGGCCGACCTCCTATGAACACTGAAGCTTTCTTT	CASSPRGGRPPMNTEAFF
TRBV6-2/TRBV6-3	TRBJ1-1	.	.	TGTGCCAGCAGTTCGCGGACAGTGAACACTGAAGCTTTCTTT	CASSSRTVNTEAFF
TRBV5-5	TRBJ2-7	.	.	TGTGCCAGCAGCTCCGCAGGGGACCGGTACTTC	CASSSAGDRYF
TRBV7-9	TRBJ1-2	.	.	TGTGCCAGCAGCTTAGCAGGCAGGGTTAACTATGGCTACACCTTC	CASSLAGRVNYGYTF
TRBV5-1	TRBJ2-6	.	.	TGCGCCAGCAGGATAGCTGGGGCCAACGTCCTGACTTTC	CASRIAGANVLTF
TRBV19	TRBJ2-3	.	TRBD1	TGTGCCAGTAGAATCGGGACAGGGGTGGGCACAGATACGCAGTATTTT	CASRIGTGVGTDTQYF
TRBV7-8	TRBJ2-1	.	TRBD2	TGTGCCAGCAGCTTAAGACCGGGACTAGCGGCGAGCTACAATGAGCAGTTCTTC	CASSLRPGLAASYNEQFF
TRBV5-1	TRBJ2-1	.	.	TGCGCCAGCAGCTTCCTAACAGGGAGCTCCTACAATGAGCAGTTCTTC	CASSFLTGSSYNEQFF
TRBV2	TRBJ1-1	.	.	TGTGCCAGCAAGGAGGGCGGCCCTGAAGCTTTCTTT	CASKEGGPEAFF
TRBV30	TRBJ2-7	.	.	TGTGCCTGGAGTCGCCAGGGCCCTTACGACGAGCAGTACTTC	CAWSRQGPYDEQYF